This TCR beta chain comes out of a study of blood T cell repertoires in COVID-19. Study summary: Material from acute and convalescent COVID-19 was sourced from the United States, Italy and Spain. T cells, B-cell-depleted T cells, or PBMCs provided the cDNA or gDNA that served as material.

Germline V CDR1 and CDR2: LNHDA, SQIVND (reference sequence). Losses at the gene ends were 9 bases for V and 5 bases for J; bases not matched to a gene: 9. The CDR3 sequence is 14 residues long. Study processing details: Estimation of nucleated cell counts relied on the amplification of reference gene primers. Data came from immunoSEQ multiplex PCR; TCRdb stores just in-frame clones and leaves some out. Clone size and V and J calls were adopted from that table, with D and trimming inferred from the DNA. The sample includes hundreds of thousands of clones, 85% to 90% seen only once; the top ten take approximately 12%. This clone has more than one count but fewer than ten.

The V and J genes are TRBV19 and TRBJ2-1; 8 bases match TRBD1. The TCR sequence derives from a human donor in a cohort sampled during active COVID-19. Sequencing was carried out using peripheral blood. As DNA, the CDR3 is TGTGCCAGCCGAATGGACAGGGTAAACAATGAGCAGTTCTTC. Translated: CASRMDRVNNEQFF.